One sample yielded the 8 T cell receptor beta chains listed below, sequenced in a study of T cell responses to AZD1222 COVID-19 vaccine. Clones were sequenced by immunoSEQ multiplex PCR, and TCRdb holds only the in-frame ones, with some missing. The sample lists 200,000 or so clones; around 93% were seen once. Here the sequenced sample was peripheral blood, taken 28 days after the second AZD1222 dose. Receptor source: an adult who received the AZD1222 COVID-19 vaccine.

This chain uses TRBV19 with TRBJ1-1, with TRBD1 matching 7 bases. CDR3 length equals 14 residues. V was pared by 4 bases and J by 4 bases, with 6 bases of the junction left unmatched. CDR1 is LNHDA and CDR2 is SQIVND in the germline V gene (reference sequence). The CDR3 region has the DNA TGTGCCAGTAGTAGGGGACAGCTAGGCACTGAAGCTTTCTTT. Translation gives CASSRGQLGTEAFF.

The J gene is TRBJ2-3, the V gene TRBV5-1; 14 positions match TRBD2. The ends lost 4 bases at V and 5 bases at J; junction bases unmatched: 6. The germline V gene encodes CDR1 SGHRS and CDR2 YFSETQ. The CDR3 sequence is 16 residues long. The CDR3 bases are TGCGCCAGCAGCGGCGGACTAGCGGGGGGCATAGATACGCAGTATTTT. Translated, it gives CASSGGLAGGIDTQYF.

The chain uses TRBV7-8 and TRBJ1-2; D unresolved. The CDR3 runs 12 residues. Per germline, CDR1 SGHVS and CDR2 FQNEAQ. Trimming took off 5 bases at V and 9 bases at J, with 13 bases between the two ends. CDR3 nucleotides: TGTGCCAGCAGCCGAAGCATGGGGAGCTACACCTTC. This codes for CASSRSMGSYTF. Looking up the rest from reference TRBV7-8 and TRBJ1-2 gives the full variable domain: GAGVSQSPRYKVAKRGQDVALRCDPISGHVSLFWYQQALGQGPEFLTYFQNEAQLDKSGLPSDRFFAERPEGSVSTLKIQRTQQEDSAVYLCASSRSMGSYTFGSGTRLTVV.

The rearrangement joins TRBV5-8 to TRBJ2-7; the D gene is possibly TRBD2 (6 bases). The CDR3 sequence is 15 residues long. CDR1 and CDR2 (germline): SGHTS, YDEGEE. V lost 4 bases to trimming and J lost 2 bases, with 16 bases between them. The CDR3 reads CASSPGTAGPYEQYF. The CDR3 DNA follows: TGTGCCAGCAGCCCCGGCACGGCGGGGCCCTACGAGCAGTACTTC. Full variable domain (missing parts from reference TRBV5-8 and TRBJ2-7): EAGVTQSPTHLIKTRGQQATLRCSPISGHTSVYWYQQALGLGLQFLLWYDEGEERNRGNFPPRFSGRQFPNYSSELNVNALELEDSALYLCASSPGTAGPYEQYFGPGTRLTVT.

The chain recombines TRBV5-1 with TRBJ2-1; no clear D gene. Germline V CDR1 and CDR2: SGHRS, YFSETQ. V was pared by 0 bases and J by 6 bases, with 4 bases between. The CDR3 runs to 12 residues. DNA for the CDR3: TGCGCCAGCAGCTTGGACTCCAATGAGCAGTTCTTC. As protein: CASSLDSNEQFF.

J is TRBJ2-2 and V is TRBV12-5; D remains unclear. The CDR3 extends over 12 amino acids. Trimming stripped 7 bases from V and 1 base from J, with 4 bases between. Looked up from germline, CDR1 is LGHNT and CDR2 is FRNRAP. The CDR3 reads CASEMNTGELFF. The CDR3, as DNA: TGTGCTAGTGAAATGAACACCGGGGAGCTGTTTTTT.

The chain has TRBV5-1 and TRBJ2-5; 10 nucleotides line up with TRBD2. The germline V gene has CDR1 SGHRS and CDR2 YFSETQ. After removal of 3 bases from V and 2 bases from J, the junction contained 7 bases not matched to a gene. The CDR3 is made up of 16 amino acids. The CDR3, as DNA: TGCGCCAGCAGCTCGCCGTCTAGCGGGGGACAAGAGACCCAGTACTTC. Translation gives CASSSPSSGGQETQYF.

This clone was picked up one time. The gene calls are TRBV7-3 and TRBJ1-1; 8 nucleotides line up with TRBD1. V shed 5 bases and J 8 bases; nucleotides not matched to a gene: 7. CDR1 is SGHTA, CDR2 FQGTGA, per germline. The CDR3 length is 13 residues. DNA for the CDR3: TGTGCCAGCAGCCCCGGACAGGGCGTAGAAGCTTTCTTT. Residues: CASSPGQGVEAFF.